This T cell receptor beta chain was sequenced during a study of blood T cell repertoires in COVID-19. Authors' processing steps: From reference gene primer amplification, estimates of nucleated cell counts were derived. This table comes from immunoSEQ multiplex PCR, and its TCRdb copy is limited to in-frame clones, with some not included. V and J calls and clone size are given by that table; D and trimming were obtained from the DNA. The table records about 180,000 clones, 86% of them present only once. The CDR3 contains 14 residues. Germline V gives CDR1 SNHLY, CDR2 FYNNEI. V gave up 7 bases and J gave up 3 bases, with 10 bases separating them.

This sequence originates from a man aged 45-60 years with active or convalescent COVID-19. V is TRBV2 and J is TRBJ1-6, with D possibly matching TRBD1 (5 bases). Sequenced: peripheral blood. The CDR3: CASIRDYYNSPLHF. CDR3 DNA sequence: TGTGCCAGCATTCGGGACTACTATAATTCACCCCTCCACTTT.